This T cell receptor (beta chain) came from a study of regulatory T cells in long-lasting Graves disease. This clonotype occurred many times. One end of the junction is discordant with germline, which a read error may explain. Construction of the TCR beta libraries employed iRepertoire HTBI primers in conjunction with Arm-PCR of CDR3 regions. TCRdb re-called the multiplex PCR reads with MiXCR, one entry per CDR3 protein. The sample lists just over 600,000 distinct CDR3 sequences; 15% to 20% were seen once. This CDR3 is 17 amino acids long. Per the germline V gene, CDR1 is SNHLY and CDR2 is FYNNEI. The time point: newly diagnosed GD, antithyroid drugs for less than 3 months. Construction of the TCR library relied on RNA isolated from PBMCs. These records were also assigned to another study, of T cells in Graves' hyperthyroidism and ophthalmopathy. That paper notes: Using the HTBI primer set, a first-round RT-PCR was run on the TCR CDR3.

The clonotype originates from a woman aged 25 to 39 with Graves disease. Source: peripheral blood mononuclear cells (PBMCs), taken at new diagnosis, from a patient treated with antithyroid drugs. The rearrangement joins TRBV2 to TRBJ1-5; 12 bases map to TRBD1. The CDR3, as DNA: TGCGCCAGCTCACGGGACAGGGGGCGATATAGCAATCAGCCCCAGCATTTT. Its translation is CASSRDRGRYSNQPQHF.